What follows are 15 T cell receptor beta chains derived from one specimen sequenced in a study of T cells expressing NK-cell markers. TCRdb reprocessed the 5' RACE reads, with one entry per CDR3 protein and no DNA. The sample data list around 260,000 distinct CDR3 sequences. Sequencing was done on a sample of blood T cells: a sorted CD56 or NKG2C T cell subset, CD4+ or CD8+ T cells, or bulk PBMC T cells (not recorded which). The receptors stem from a woman aged 18 to 75 in good health.

The rearrangement links TRBV7-8 to TRBJ2-1; TCRdb designates TRBD2, a call that cannot be tested without DNA. This CDR3 contains 15 residues. Germline V gene lookup returns CDR1 SGHVS and CDR2 FQNEAQ. The CDR3 spells CASSREGLADNEQFF.

The chain has TRBV20-1 and TRBJ2-3; TCRdb returns TRBD1, unconfirmable since there is no DNA. Germline loops: CDR1 DFQATT, CDR2 SNEGSKA (reference sequence). The CDR3 has 13 amino acids. This chain's CDR3 is CSARGRSTDTQYF.

This CDR3 is CASSQNPDGNTEAFF. The chain recombines TRBV4-3 with TRBJ1-1. The germline gives CDR1 LGHNA, CDR2 YSLEER. This CDR3 spans 15 amino acids.

J is TRBJ2-7 and V is TRBV5-1; TCRdb designates TRBD2, a call that cannot be tested without DNA. The germline V gene encodes CDR1 SGHRS and CDR2 YFSETQ. The CDR3 consists of 17 residues. CDR3 amino acids: CASSRGRMREAAYEQYF.

The chain carries TRBV7-2 and TRBJ2-1; TCRdb gives TRBD1 as the D gene, but with no DNA this cannot be confirmed. The CDR3 totals 14 residues. Germline CDR1 reads SGHTA; CDR2 reads FQGNSA. The CDR3 reads CASSFQGAYNEQFF. The full variable domain, in which reference TRBV7-2 and TRBJ2-1 provide the parts outside the CDR3, is GAGVSQSPSNKVTEKGKDVELRCDPISGHTALYWYRQSLGQGLEFLIYFQGNSAPDKSGLPSDRFSAERTGGSVSTLTIQRTQQEDSAVYLCASSFQGAYNEQFFGPGTRLTVL.

The chain recombines TRBV20-1 with TRBJ2-3; TCRdb reports TRBD2, a call that lacks DNA to check it against. This CDR3 is built from 14 residues. CDR1 is DFQATT and CDR2 is SNEGSKA in the germline V gene (reference sequence). The CDR3 loop reads CSAAEGGLTDTQYF.

This sequence joins TRBV5-1 and TRBJ2-1; checking the TCRdb D call of TRBD2 is not possible without DNA. There are 12 residues in the CDR3. CDR1 and CDR2 from the germline V gene are SGHRS and YFSETQ. CDR3 region: CASSPLGDEQFF. The whole variable domain, remainder taken from reference TRBV5-1 and TRBJ2-1, is KAGVTQTPRYLIKTRGQQVTLSCSPISGHRSVSWYQQTPGQGLQFLFEYFSETQRNKGNFPGRFSGRQFSNSRSEMNVSTLELGDSALYLCASSPLGDEQFFGPGTRLTVL.

V is TRBV5-1 and J is TRBJ2-2. The germline V gene has CDR1 SGHRS and CDR2 YFSETQ. CDR3 length: 15 amino acids. The CDR3 spells CASSLWQSNTGELFF.

The rearrangement uses TRBV5-1 and TRBJ2-5. CDR1 SGHRS and CDR2 YFSETQ come from the germline V gene. This CDR3 spans 12 amino acids. The CDR3 protein is CASSFERETQYF.

The chain employs TRBV2 and TRBJ2-3; there is no DNA to check the TCRdb D call of TRBD1. CDR1 is SNHLY, CDR2 FYNNEI, per germline. This CDR3 comprises 12 residues. The CDR3 loop reads CASRETGDTQYF.

This rearrangement joins TRBV20-1 to TRBJ2-4; as DNA is missing, the TRBD1 call by TCRdb cannot be tested. The V gene's germline CDR1 is DFQATT and CDR2 SNEGSKA (reference sequence). The CDR3 length is 18 residues. The CDR3: CSASGNRGDPIAKNIQYF.

V usage is TRBV7-2 and J usage is TRBJ2-5; TCRdb's D call of TRBD2 is untestable without DNA. CDR3 size: 11 residues. Germline assignment: CDR1 SGHTA and CDR2 FQGNSA. CDR3 residues: CASRGSKTQYF.

V usage is TRBV29-1 and J usage is TRBJ2-1; TCRdb names TRBD1, which stays unverified in the absence of DNA. Germline lookup yields CDR1 SQVTM and CDR2 ANQGSEA. This CDR3 region has 11 residues. CDR3 in amino acids: CSVIQGIDQFF.

The rearrangement links TRBV20-1 to TRBJ2-1; TCRdb's D call, TRBD2, is unchecked because there is no DNA. Germline CDR1 and CDR2: DFQATT and SNEGSKA (reference sequence). The CDR3 covers 14 residues. The CDR3 sequence: CSAKIAGAVNEQFF.

The chain's CDR3 is CASRGGQGGQPQHF. The chain employs TRBV12-3 or TRBV12-4 and TRBJ1-5; no DNA is available, so the TRBD1 call from TCRdb remains unchecked. This CDR3 comprises 14 residues.